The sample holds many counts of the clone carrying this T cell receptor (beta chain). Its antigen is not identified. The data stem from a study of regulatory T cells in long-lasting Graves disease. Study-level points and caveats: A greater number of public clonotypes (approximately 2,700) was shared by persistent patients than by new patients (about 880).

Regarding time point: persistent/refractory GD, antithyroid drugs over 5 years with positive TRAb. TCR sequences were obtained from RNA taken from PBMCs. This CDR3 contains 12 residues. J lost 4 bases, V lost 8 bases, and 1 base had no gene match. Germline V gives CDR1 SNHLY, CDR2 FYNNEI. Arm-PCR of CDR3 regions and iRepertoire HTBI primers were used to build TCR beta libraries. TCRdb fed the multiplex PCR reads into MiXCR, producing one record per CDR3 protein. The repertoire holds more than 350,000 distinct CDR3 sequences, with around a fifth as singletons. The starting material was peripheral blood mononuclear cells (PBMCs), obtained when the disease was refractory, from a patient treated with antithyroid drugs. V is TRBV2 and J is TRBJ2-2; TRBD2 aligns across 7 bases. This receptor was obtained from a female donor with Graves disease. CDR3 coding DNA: TGTGCCAGCGGGAGGGCCACCGGGGAGCTGTTTTTT. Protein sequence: CASGRATGELFF.